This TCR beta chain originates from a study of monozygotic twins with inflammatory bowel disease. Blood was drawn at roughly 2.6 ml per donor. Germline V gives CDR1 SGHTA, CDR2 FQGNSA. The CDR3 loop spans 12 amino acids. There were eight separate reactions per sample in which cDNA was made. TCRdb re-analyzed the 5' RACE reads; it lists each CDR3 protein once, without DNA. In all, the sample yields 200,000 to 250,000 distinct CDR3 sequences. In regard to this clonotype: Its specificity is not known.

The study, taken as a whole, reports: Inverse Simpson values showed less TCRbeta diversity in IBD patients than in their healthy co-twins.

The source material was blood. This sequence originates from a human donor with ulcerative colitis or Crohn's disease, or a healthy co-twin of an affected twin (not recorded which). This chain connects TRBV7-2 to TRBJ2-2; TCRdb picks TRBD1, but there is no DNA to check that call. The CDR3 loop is CASSPPVGELFF.